The TCR beta chain under discussion was sequenced for a study of T cell repertoires in cytomegalovirus infection. TCRdb passed the reads through MiXCR, listing each CDR3 protein once. The sample has under 150,000 distinct CDR3 sequences; approximately 9.2% are singletons. V was trimmed by 8 bases and J by 5 bases, leaving 15 bases between them. This CDR3 has 13 amino acids. CDR1 is MNHEY, CDR2 SVGAGI, per germline. The chain links TRBV6-5 to TRBJ1-1; no clear D. This sequence was found in a human donor in good health (CMV status not recorded). Some clones in this sample may be carry-over from other donors' samples. Sequenced input: PBMCs. The CDR3 sequence is CASLETGRTEAFF. The CDR3 region has the DNA TGTGCCAGCTTAGAAACGGGTAGGACTGAAGCTTTCTTT.